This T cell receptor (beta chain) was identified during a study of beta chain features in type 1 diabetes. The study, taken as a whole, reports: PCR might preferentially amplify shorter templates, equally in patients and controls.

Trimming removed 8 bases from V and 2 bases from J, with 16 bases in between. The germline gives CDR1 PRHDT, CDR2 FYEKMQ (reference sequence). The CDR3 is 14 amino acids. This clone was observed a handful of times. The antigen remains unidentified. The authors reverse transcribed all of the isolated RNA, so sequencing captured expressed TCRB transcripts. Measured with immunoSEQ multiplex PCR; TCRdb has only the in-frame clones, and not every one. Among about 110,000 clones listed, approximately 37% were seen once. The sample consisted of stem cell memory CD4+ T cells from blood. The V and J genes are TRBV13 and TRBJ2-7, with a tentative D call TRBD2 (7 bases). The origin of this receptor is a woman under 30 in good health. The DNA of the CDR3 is TGTGCCAGCCGTAAACAGGGAGGGGCCTACGAGCAGTACTTC. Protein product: CASRKQGGAYEQYF.